The rows below give T cell receptor beta chains drawn from one sample of a study of T cell changes during pregnancy in multiple sclerosis. TCRdb keeps only in-frame clones here, not all; method: immunoSEQ multiplex PCR. The repertoire has around 96,000 clones, about 93% of them found once; the top ten carry around 4.1%. Source: peripheral blood, taken in the first trimester of pregnancy. The receptor set was obtained from a female donor with multiple sclerosis, enrolled in a pregnancy study. Each CDR3 is given with its conserved first and last residue. The D gene is left open where the match is weak. Expanded clones are given a class, and other clones once, few, many or no size at all.

clone_size j_call v_call d_call cdr3_aa cdr3_nt
many TRBJ1-1 TRBV19 TRBD1 CAVDRAMNTEAFF TGTGCCGTTGACAGGGCGATGAACACTGAAGCTTTCTTT
. TRBJ1-1 TRBV18 . CASSLLSTTADTEAFF TGTGCCAGCTCACTGTTAAGTACAACTGCGGACACTGAAGCTTTCTTT
. TRBJ2-5 TRBV18 . CASSPGPETQYF TGTGCCAGCTCCCCTGGGCCAGAGACCCAGTACTTC
. TRBJ2-3 TRBV11-2 . CASSPRLTDTQYF TGTGCCAGCAGCCCAAGACTCACAGATACGCAGTATTTT
. TRBJ2-5 TRBV9 TRBD2 CASSATGRGVQETQYF TGTGCCAGCAGCGCTACCGGGCGGGGGGTCCAAGAGACCCAGTACTTC
. TRBJ1-4 TRBV20-1 . CSARDLEKLFF TGCAGTGCTAGAGATCTTGAAAAACTGTTTTTT
once TRBJ2-2 TRBV7-3 . CASSLSGGELFF TGTGCCAGCAGCTTATCGGGCGGGGAGCTGTTTTTT
. TRBJ1-5 TRBV27 TRBD1 CASSSSGPGQGMEQPQHF TGTGCCAGCAGTTCTTCAGGCCCGGGACAGGGGATGGAGCAGCCCCAGCATTTT
. TRBJ1-1 TRBV18 . CASSPPSAQMNTEAFF TGTGCCAGCTCACCCCCCTCTGCCCAGATGAACACTGAAGCTTTCTTT
. TRBJ2-1 TRBV9 . CASSVGQFNEQFF TGTGCCAGCAGCGTAGGACAGTTTAATGAGCAGTTCTTC
. TRBJ2-2 TRBV9 TRBD1 CASSVGGGDTGELFF TGTGCCAGCAGCGTAGGAGGGGGCGACACCGGGGAGCTGTTTTTT
. TRBJ2-5 TRBV9 TRBD2 CASSVAAGELQETQYF TGTGCCAGCAGCGTAGCGGCGGGGGAGCTTCAAGAGACCCAGTACTTC
. TRBJ2-2 TRBV5-6 . CASSSWGLGTGELFF TGTGCCAGCAGCTCGTGGGGCCTCGGCACCGGGGAGCTGTTTTTT
. TRBJ2-3 TRBV7-3 . CASSSTGGGDTQYF TGTGCCAGCAGCTCTACAGGGGGGGGAGATACGCAGTATTTT
. TRBJ2-1 TRBV5-4 TRBD2 CASSPSGGLYNEQFF TGTGCCAGCAGCCCTAGCGGGGGGCTTTACAATGAGCAGTTCTTC
. TRBJ1-5 TRBV19 TRBD1 CASSMTGMNNQPQHF TGTGCCAGTAGTATGACAGGGATGAACAATCAGCCCCAGCATTTT
. TRBJ2-5 TRBV25-1 TRBD1 CASSERSWDRGRETQYF TGTGCCAGCAGTGAACGCTCTTGGGACAGGGGGCGAGAGACCCAGTACTTC
once TRBJ2-3 TRBV5-1 TRBD2 CASSLRGVEADTQYF TGCGCCAGCAGCTTACGGGGGGTGGAAGCAGATACGCAGTATTTT
. TRBJ2-5 TRBV10-3 . CAIMQGETQYF TGTGCCATCATGCAGGGGGAGACCCAGTACTTC
. TRBJ1-1 TRBV6-5 . CASSSQTAPNTEAFF TGTGCCAGCAGTTCGCAGACAGCCCCGAACACTGAAGCTTTCTTT
. TRBJ2-7 TRBV2 TRBD1 CASSVDRALIYEQYF TGTGCCAGCAGTGTGGACAGGGCCCTGATCTACGAGCAGTACTTC